This T cell receptor beta chain was sequenced during a study of shared clonotypes between healthy human individuals. The data were produced by immunoSEQ multiplex PCR, yet TCRdb's version contains in-frame clones alone and is incomplete. Among approximately 2.1 million clones, approximately 95% were seen once, and the ten largest hold around 0.4%. Per the germline V gene, CDR1 is SNHLY and CDR2 is FYNNEI. V gave up 8 bases and J gave up 5 bases; unmatched junction bases: 14. This CDR3 spans 16 amino acids. Sequencing was done on a sample of naive CD4+ T cells from PBMCs. Subset denoted: CD45RA+ positively selected. The clonotype was recovered from a man younger than 30 in good health. Some clones in this sample may be carry-over from other donors' samples. The rearrangement uses TRBV2 and TRBJ2-3, with 9 bases fitting TRBD2. CDR3 residues: CASGKGAGGPKDTQYF. The CDR3 region has the DNA TGTGCCAGCGGGAAAGGGGCGGGAGGGCCGAAAGATACGCAGTATTTT.